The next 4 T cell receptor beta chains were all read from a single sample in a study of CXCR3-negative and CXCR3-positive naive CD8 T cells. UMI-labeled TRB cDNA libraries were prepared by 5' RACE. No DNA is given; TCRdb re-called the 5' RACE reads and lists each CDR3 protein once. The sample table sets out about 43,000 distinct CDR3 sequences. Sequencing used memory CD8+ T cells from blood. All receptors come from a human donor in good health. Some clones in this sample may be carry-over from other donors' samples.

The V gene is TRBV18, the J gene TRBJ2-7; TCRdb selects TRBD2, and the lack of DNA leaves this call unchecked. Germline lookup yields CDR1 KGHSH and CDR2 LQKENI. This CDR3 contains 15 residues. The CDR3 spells CASSPQNRARNEQYF.

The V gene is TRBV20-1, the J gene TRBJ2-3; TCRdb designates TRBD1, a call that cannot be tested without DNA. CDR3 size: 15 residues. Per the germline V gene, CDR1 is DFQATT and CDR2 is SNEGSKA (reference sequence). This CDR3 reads CSARWTGPSTDTQYF.

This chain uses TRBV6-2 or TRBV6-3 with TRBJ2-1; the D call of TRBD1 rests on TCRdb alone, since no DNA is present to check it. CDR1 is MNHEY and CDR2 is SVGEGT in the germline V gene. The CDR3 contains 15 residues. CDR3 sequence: CASNLLGGAYNEQFF.

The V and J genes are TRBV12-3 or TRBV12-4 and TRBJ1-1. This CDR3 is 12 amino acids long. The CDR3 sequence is CASRSTELEAFF.